These 14 T cell receptor beta chains were sequenced from one sample in a study of cytomegalovirus exposure and HLA in healthy donors. Primers: 60 Vbeta forward and 13 Jbeta reverse. The protocol was immunoSEQ multiplex PCR, while the TCRdb copy is restricted to in-frame clones and leaves out a portion. The sample lists about 200,000 clones, 77% occurring once. Input material: PBMCs. These receptors were taken from a woman in her twenties or thirties in good health and CMV-seropositive.

The CDR3 loop is CASSLLLAGGGEQFF. CDR3 coding DNA: TGTGCCAGCAGTTTACTACTAGCGGGAGGGGGTGAGCAGTTCTTC. J is TRBJ2-1 and V is TRBV27; 13 bases line up with TRBD2. CDR1 MNHEY and CDR2 SMNVEV come from the germline V gene (reference sequence). The junction had 4 bases not matched to a gene; V was cut back by 2 bases and J by 9 bases. The CDR3 contains 15 residues.

Notes on this clone: At one end, the junction sequence differs from germline, possibly due to a read error. The chain links TRBV7-3 to TRBJ2-3; D is ambiguous. The CDR3 spans 12 residues. Germline V CDR1 and CDR2: SGHTA, FQGTGA. The chain's CDR3 is CSSSLGGDTQYF. CDR3 DNA: TGTTCCAGCAGTCTAGGTGGAGATACGCAGTATTTT.

This chain uses TRBV6-1 with TRBJ1-5; 10 bases line up with TRBD1. Trimming took 11 bases from V and 2 from J; bases not matched to a gene: 9. The V gene's germline CDR1 is MNHNS and CDR2 SASEGT. The CDR3 loop spans 15 amino acids. The CDR3: CACRQGAVGNQPQHF. The CDR3 DNA reads as TGTGCCTGTCGACAGGGGGCCGTTGGCAATCAGCCCCAGCATTTT.

In its sample, this clone was seen a few times. The chain carries TRBV6-1 and TRBJ2-2; 10 nucleotides agree with TRBD1. The CDR3 contains 16 residues. Germline V gene sequence: CDR1 MNHNS, CDR2 SASEGT. Germline trimming cut 1 base from V and 6 bases from J; bases unmatched to any gene: 5. DNA for the CDR3: TGTGCCAGCAGTGAAGTTGGGGACAGGGGCCCCGGGGAGCTGTTTTTT. This gives the protein CASSEVGDRGPGELFF.

V is TRBV19 and J is TRBJ2-5; 8 nucleotides agree with TRBD1. Trimming took 3 bases from V and 2 from J; bases not matched to a gene: 2. Per germline, CDR1 LNHDA and CDR2 SQIVND (reference sequence). CDR3 length: 14 residues. The CDR3 here is CASSIRDRQETQYF. CDR3 coding DNA: TGTGCCAGTAGTATCCGGGACAGGCAAGAGACCCAGTACTTC.

The chain links TRBV14 to TRBJ2-3; 10 nucleotides line up with TRBD2. The CDR3 consists of 14 residues. Germline CDR1 reads SGHDN; CDR2 reads FVKESK. The V segment lost 9 bases and the J segment 5 bases; nucleotides outside the gene matches: 8. The DNA of the CDR3 is TGTGCCAGTACGAAGGCTAGCGGGGGAGATACGCAGTATTTT. Its translation is CASTKASGGDTQYF.

The rearrangement uses TRBV30 and TRBJ2-3; TRBD1 aligns across 7 bases. CDR1 and CDR2 (germline): GTSNPN, SVGIG (reference sequence). J lost 1 base, V lost 7 bases, and 5 bases had no gene match. CDR3 length equals 13 residues. CDR3 coding DNA: TGTGCCTTACAGGGGTTGGGCACAGATACGCAGTATTTT. Its translation: CALQGLGTDTQYF.

The chain couples TRBV9 to TRBJ1-4; D might be TRBD1 (6 bases). The CDR3 sequence is 14 residues long. V was cut by 3 bases and J by 4 bases, with 10 bases left in between. Germline lookup yields CDR1 SGDLS and CDR2 YYNGEE. CDR3 in amino acids: CASSARTDNEKLFF. The CDR3 nucleotides are TGTGCCAGCAGCGCCAGGACAGATAATGAAAAACTGTTTTTT.

The V call is TRBV6-5, the J call TRBJ2-3, with 8 bases matching TRBD2. Germline-derived CDR1 and CDR2 are MNHEY and SVGAGI. The CDR3 is 13 amino acids. The J segment lost 7 bases and the V segment lost 2 bases, leaving 2 bases of the junction unmatched. CDR3 sequence (DNA): TGTGCCAGCAGTTACCGGGGGGGCTATACGCAGTATTTT. Translated: CASSYRGGYTQYF.

The rearrangement joins TRBV11-1 to TRBJ1-1, with 7 bases identical to TRBD1. Germline CDR1 and CDR2: SGHAT and FQDESV (reference sequence). V shed 3 bases and J 0 bases; nucleotides not matched to a gene: 4. The CDR3 is made up of 15 amino acids. The CDR3 region is CASSLEGTVNTEAFF. In nucleotides, the CDR3 is TGTGCCAGCAGCTTGGAGGGGACAGTGAACACTGAAGCTTTCTTT.

This rearrangement joins TRBV4-3 to TRBJ1-1; 9 bases match TRBD1. The CDR3 runs 17 residues. Germline V lookup: CDR1 LGHNA, CDR2 YSLEER. Losses at the gene ends were 1 base for V and 5 bases for J; bases not matched to a gene: 11. In nucleotides, the CDR3 is TGCGCCAGCAGCCAAGCCAGTCAACAGGGGGCTTGGACTGAAGCTTTCTTT. Protein sequence: CASSQASQQGAWTEAFF.

The CDR3 DNA reads as TGCGCCAGCAACCCGACGGGGGGTAACTACGAGCAGTACTTC. Residues: CASNPTGGNYEQYF. The chain employs TRBV5-1 and TRBJ2-7; TRBD2 agrees at 7 bases. Germline trimming cut 6 bases from V and 3 bases from J; bases unmatched to any gene: 9. The CDR3 is made up of 14 amino acids. Germline CDR1 is SGHRS and CDR2 is YFSETQ.

J is TRBJ1-1 and V is TRBV2, with no clear D. CDR1 SNHLY and CDR2 FYNNEI come from the germline V gene. The CDR3 loop spans 16 amino acids. Between the trimmed V and J ends, which lost 6 bases and 4 bases, there was a span of 21 bases. CDR3 sequence: CASRDSASGVGTEAFF. The CDR3 DNA sequence: TGTGCCAGCAGGGATTCCGCGTCGGGAGTTGGCACTGAAGCTTTCTTT.

V is TRBV5-4 and J is TRBJ2-4; D might be TRBD1 (6 bases). The CDR3 runs 16 residues. Per the germline V gene, CDR1 is SGHNT and CDR2 is YYREEE (reference sequence). Trimming removed 4 bases at V and 3 bases at J, with 17 bases between. The CDR3 nucleotides are TGTGCCAGCAGCCCAGGGACAAATCCCGACAAAAACATTCAGTACTTC. Its protein is CASSPGTNPDKNIQYF.